The source of this T cell receptor (beta chain) is a study of spatial heterogeneity in lung cancer. TCRdb reanalysed the 5' RACE reads using MiXCR and keeps one entry per CDR3 protein. The data contain more than 25,000 distinct CDR3 sequences, approximately 5.6% of them seen just once; the ten biggest clones take up around 21%. The sample's time point: blood at routine non-recurrence follow-up after resection. From tumor, nontumor lung or frozen PBMC, whole RNA was taken unsorted for sequencing. Many counts were recorded for this clonotype. The TCR comes from a male donor with early-stage non-small cell lung cancer. The sequencing here drew on PBMCs, taken at follow-up.

CDR3 region: CASSHQRYNEQFF. The CDR3 DNA reads TGTGCCAGCAGCCATCAGAGATACAATGAGCAGTTCTTC. The chain has TRBV14 and TRBJ2-1; D not resolved. This CDR3 spans 13 amino acids. Looked up from germline, CDR1 is SGHDN and CDR2 is FVKESK. Trimming stripped 3 bases from V and 4 bases from J, with 7 bases between.